These T cell receptor beta chains were read from a single sample in a study of graft-versus-host responses after intestinal transplantation. Generated by immunoSEQ multiplex PCR, the TCRdb table keeps only in-frame clones and is missing some. Of 13,000 to 15,000 clones in the sample, 30% to 40% were seen once. Here the sequenced sample was alloreactive CD8+ T cells from a mixed lymphocyte reaction culture, taken before intestinal transplant. Receptors originate from a human patient who received an intestinal transplant. Both conserved end residues are part of each CDR3. The order of the fields is V gene, clone size, J gene, D gene, CDR3 DNA, CDR3 protein. A D gene is named only where the DNA matches it firmly. Not every row has a clone size; where given, it reads once, few, many or a size class.

v_call: TRBV7-6; clone_size: NA; j_call: TRBJ1-6; d_call: TRBD1; cdr3_nt: TGTGCCAGCAGCTTAGCGACAGGGGGCCGTTCACCCCTCCACTTT; cdr3_aa: CASSLATGGRSPLHF
v_call: TRBV19; clone_size: NA; j_call: TRBJ2-3; d_call: NA; cdr3_nt: TGTGCCAGTAGTATAGATCTGGCAGGGGCGAGCACAGATACGCAGTATTTT; cdr3_aa: CASSIDLAGASTDTQYF
v_call: TRBV10-2; clone_size: few; j_call: TRBJ2-1; d_call: NA; cdr3_nt: TGCGCCAGCATACGGGGGGCCCTCTACAATGAGCAGTTCTTC; cdr3_aa: CASIRGALYNEQFF
v_call: TRBV7-9; clone_size: few; j_call: TRBJ2-5; d_call: TRBD1; cdr3_nt: TGTGCCAGCAGCTTAGAACAGGGGTTCGGGACCCAGTACTTC; cdr3_aa: CASSLEQGFGTQYF
v_call: TRBV6-5; clone_size: NA; j_call: TRBJ1-6; d_call: NA; cdr3_nt: TGTGCCAGCAGTTACTCTCAGGATTCACCCCTCCACTTT; cdr3_aa: CASSYSQDSPLHF
v_call: TRBV4-3; clone_size: NA; j_call: TRBJ2-1; d_call: TRBD1; cdr3_nt: TGCGCCAGCAGCGCCGCCGGGACAGGGACTGAGCAGTTCTTC; cdr3_aa: CASSAAGTGTEQFF
v_call: TRBV4-3; clone_size: NA; j_call: TRBJ2-7; d_call: TRBD1; cdr3_nt: TGCGCCAGCAGCCAAGACTCCGGGACAGGCTTATACGAGCAGTACTTC; cdr3_aa: CASSQDSGTGLYEQYF
v_call: TRBV4-3; clone_size: NA; j_call: TRBJ2-4; d_call: TRBD2; cdr3_nt: TGCGCCAGCAGCCAAGATCGCGGGGGGCTAGCCAAAAACATTCAGTACTTC; cdr3_aa: CASSQDRGGLAKNIQYF
v_call: TRBV6-5; clone_size: NA; j_call: TRBJ2-1; d_call: TRBD2; cdr3_nt: TGTGCCAGCAGTCCCGGGAGGGGGTACAATGAGCAGTTCTTC; cdr3_aa: CASSPGRGYNEQFF
v_call: TRBV2; clone_size: NA; j_call: TRBJ2-1; d_call: NA; cdr3_nt: TGTGCCAGCAGTTCCGGGAATGAGCAGTTCTTC; cdr3_aa: CASSSGNEQFF
v_call: TRBV18; clone_size: NA; j_call: TRBJ2-7; d_call: NA; cdr3_nt: TGTGCCAGCTCACCGGTAGTCGGCAGGCCCACCTACGAGCAGTACTTC; cdr3_aa: CASSPVVGRPTYEQYF
v_call: TRBV10-3; clone_size: few; j_call: TRBJ2-1; d_call: TRBD2; cdr3_nt: TGTGCCATCAGTGAGTCACGACTAGCGGGCCATGAGCAGTTCTTC; cdr3_aa: CAISESRLAGHEQFF
v_call: TRBV7-9; clone_size: few; j_call: TRBJ1-2; d_call: NA; cdr3_nt: TGTGCCAGCAGTTCTCCGGACTCTAACTATGGCTACACCTTC; cdr3_aa: CASSSPDSNYGYTF
v_call: TRBV27; clone_size: few; j_call: TRBJ2-5; d_call: TRBD1; cdr3_nt: TGTGCCAGCAGTTTAGGACAGGAATTTCCTAGGGAGACCCAGTACTTC; cdr3_aa: CASSLGQEFPRETQYF
v_call: TRBV11-2; clone_size: few; j_call: TRBJ2-1; d_call: TRBD2; cdr3_nt: TGTGCCAGCAGCCCTGGCACCGGGACTAGCGGATACAATGAGCAGTTCTTC; cdr3_aa: CASSPGTGTSGYNEQFF
v_call: TRBV27; clone_size: NA; j_call: TRBJ2-1; d_call: TRBD2; cdr3_nt: TGTGCCAGCAGTATTACGGGGGGGGGTTACAATGAGCAGTTCTTC; cdr3_aa: CASSITGGGYNEQFF
v_call: TRBV27; clone_size: NA; j_call: TRBJ2-7; d_call: TRBD1; cdr3_nt: TGTGCCAGCAGTCCCATGACAGGGTCCTACGAGCAGTACTTC; cdr3_aa: CASSPMTGSYEQYF